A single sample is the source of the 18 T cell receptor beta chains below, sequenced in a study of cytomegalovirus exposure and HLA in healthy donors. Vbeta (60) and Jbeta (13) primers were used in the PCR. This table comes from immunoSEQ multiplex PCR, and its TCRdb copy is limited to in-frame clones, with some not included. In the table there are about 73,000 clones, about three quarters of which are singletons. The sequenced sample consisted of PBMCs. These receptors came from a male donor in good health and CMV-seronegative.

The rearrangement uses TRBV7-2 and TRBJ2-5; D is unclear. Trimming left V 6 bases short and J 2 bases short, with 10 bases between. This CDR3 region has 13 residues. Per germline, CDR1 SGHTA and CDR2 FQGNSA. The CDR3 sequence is CASSPGRQETQYF. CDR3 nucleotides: TGTGCCAGCAGTCCCGGCAGGCAAGAGACCCAGTACTTC.

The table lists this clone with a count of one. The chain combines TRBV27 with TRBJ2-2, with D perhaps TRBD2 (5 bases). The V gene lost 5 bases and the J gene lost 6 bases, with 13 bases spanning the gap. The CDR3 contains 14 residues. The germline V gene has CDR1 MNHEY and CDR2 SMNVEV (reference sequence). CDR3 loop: CASSTRGRAGELFF. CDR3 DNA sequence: TGTGCCAGCAGTACCCGGGGAAGGGCCGGGGAGCTGTTTTTT.

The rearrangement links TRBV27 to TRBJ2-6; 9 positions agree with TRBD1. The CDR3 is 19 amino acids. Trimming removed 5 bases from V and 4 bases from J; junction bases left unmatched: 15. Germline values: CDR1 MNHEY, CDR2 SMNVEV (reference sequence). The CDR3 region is CASSRTTPGQGTGANVLTF. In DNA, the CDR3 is TGTGCCAGCAGTCGAACCACCCCCGGACAGGGGACCGGGGCCAACGTCCTGACTTTC. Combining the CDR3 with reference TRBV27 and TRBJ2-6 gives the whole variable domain EAQVTQNPRYLITVTGKKLTVTCSQNMNHEYMSWYRQDPGLGLRQIYYSMNVEVTDKGDVPEGYKVSRKEKRNFPLILESPSPNQTSLYFCASSRTTPGQGTGANVLTFGAGSRLTVL.

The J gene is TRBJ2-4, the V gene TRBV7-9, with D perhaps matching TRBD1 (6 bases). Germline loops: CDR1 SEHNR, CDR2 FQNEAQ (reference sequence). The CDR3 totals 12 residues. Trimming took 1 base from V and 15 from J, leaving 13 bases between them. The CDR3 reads CASSLVDSSPYF. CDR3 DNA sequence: TGTGCCAGCAGCTTAGTGGACAGTTCTCCGTACTTC.

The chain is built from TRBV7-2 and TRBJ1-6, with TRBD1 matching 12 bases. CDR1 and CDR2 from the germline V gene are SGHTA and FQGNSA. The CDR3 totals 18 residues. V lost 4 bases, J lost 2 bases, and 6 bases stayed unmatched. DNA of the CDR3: TGTGCCAGCAGCTCTGGGGACAGGGGGCCCACCTATAATTCACCCCTCCACTTT. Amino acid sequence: CASSSGDRGPTYNSPLHF. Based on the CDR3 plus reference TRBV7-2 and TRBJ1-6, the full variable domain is GAGVSQSPSNKVTEKGKDVELRCDPISGHTALYWYRQSLGQGLEFLIYFQGNSAPDKSGLPSDRFSAERTGGSVSTLTIQRTQQEDSAVYLCASSSGDRGPTYNSPLHFGNGTRLTVT.

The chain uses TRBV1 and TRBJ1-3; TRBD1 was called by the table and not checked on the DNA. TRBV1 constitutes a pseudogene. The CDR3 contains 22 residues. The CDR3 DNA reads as TGCACCAGCAGCCAAGTTTACCCTACAGGGCCTCCGTCTCGAAGCTCTGGAAACACCATATATTTT. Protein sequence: CTSSQVYPTGPPSRSSGNTIYF.

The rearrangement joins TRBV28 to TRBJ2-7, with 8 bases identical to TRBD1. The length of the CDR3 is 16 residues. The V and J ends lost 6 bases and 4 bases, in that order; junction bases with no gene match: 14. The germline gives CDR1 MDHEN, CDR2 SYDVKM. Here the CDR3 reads CASRSPRTGSQYEQYF. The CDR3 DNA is TGTGCCAGCAGGTCACCTAGGACAGGGAGTCAATACGAGCAGTACTTC.

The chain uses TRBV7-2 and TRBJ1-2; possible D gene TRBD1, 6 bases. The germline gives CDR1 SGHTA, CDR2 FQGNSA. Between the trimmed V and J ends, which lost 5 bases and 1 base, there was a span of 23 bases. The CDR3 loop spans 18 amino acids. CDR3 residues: CASSPDPRGAAYNYGYTF. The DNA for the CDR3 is TGTGCCAGCAGCCCAGATCCCAGGGGCGCCGCTTATAACTATGGCTACACCTTC.

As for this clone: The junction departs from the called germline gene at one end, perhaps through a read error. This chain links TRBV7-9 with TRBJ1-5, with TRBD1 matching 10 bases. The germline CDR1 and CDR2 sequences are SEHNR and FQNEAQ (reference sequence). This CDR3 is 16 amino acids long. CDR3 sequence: CSSSTGDRGSNQPQHF. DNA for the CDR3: TGTTCCAGCAGCACTGGGGACAGGGGTAGCAATCAGCCCCAGCATTTT.

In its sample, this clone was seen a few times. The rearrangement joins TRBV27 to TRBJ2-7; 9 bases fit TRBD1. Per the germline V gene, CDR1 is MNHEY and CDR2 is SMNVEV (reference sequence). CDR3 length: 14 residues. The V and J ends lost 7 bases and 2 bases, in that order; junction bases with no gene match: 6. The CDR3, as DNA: TGTGCCAGCAACCGGGACAGGGCAACCTACGAGCAGTACTTC. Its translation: CASNRDRATYEQYF.

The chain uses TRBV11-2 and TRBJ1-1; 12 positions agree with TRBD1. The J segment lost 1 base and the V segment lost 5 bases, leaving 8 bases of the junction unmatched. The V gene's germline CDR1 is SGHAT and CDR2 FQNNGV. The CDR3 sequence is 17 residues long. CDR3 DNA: TGTGCCAGCAGCCTCGCCGGGACAGGGGGCCGGAACACTGAAGCTTTCTTT. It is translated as CASSLAGTGGRNTEAFF.

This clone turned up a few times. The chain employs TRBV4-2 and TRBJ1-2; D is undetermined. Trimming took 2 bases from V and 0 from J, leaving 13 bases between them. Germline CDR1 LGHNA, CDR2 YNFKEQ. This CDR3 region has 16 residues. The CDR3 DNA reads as TGTGCCAGCAGCCAATTAAATCAGGCCGCTAACTATGGCTACACCTTC. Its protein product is CASSQLNQAANYGYTF.

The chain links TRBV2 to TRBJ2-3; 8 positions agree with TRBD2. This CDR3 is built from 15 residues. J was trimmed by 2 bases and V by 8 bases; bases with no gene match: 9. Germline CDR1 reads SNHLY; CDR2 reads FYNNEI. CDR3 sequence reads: CASGIAGRLTDTQYF. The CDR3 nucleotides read TGTGCCAGCGGCATAGCGGGGCGACTCACAGATACGCAGTATTTT.

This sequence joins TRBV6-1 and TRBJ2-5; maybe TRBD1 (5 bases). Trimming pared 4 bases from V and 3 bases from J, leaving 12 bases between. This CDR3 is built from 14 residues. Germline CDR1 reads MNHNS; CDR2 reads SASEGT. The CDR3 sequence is CASSGQLIKETQYF. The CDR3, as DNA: TGTGCCAGCAGTGGACAGCTAATTAAAGAGACCCAGTACTTC.

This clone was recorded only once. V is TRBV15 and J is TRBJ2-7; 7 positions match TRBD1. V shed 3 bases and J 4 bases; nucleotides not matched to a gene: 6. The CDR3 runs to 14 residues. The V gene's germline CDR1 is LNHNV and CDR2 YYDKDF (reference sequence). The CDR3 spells CATSSGTDSYEQYF. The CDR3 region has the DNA TGTGCCACCAGCAGCGGGACAGATTCATACGAGCAGTACTTC.

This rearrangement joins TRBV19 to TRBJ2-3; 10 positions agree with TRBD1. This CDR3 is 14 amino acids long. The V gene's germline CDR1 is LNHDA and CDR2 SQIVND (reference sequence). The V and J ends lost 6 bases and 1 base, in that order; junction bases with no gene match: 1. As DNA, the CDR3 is TGTGCCAGTAGAGACAGGGGGCGCACAGATACGCAGTATTTT. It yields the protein CASRDRGRTDTQYF.

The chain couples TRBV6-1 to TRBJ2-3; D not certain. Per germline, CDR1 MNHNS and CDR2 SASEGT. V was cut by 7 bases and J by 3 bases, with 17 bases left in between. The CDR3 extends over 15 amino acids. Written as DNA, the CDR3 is TGTGCCAGCATTTTCAGTGCTCCACCGACAGATACGCAGTATTTT. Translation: CASIFSAPPTDTQYF.

This CDR3 reads CASKTGWQPQHF. The DNA of the CDR3 is TGTGCCAGCAAAACAGGGTGGCAGCCCCAGCATTTT. The chain is built from TRBV6-5 and TRBJ1-5, with a weak D call TRBD1 (6 bases). Trimming cost V 7 bases and J 7 bases, with 11 bases left between them. The CDR3 contains 12 residues. Germline CDR1 MNHEY, CDR2 SVGAGI.